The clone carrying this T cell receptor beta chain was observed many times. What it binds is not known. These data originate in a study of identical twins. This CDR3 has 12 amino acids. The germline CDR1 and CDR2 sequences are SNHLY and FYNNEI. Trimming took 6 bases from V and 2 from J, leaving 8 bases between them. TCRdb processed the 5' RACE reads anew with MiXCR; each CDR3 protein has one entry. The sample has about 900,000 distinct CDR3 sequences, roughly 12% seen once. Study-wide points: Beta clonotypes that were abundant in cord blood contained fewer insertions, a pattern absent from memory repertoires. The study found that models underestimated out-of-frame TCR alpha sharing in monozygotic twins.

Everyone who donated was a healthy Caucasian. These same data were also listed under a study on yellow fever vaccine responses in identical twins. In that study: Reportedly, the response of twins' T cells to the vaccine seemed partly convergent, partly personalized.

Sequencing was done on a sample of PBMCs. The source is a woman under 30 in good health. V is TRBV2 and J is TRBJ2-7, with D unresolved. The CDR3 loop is CASRPITYEQYF. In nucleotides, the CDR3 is TGTGCCAGCAGGCCTATCACCTACGAGCAGTACTTC.